What follows are 10 T cell receptor beta chains derived from one specimen sequenced in a study of OX40 agonist ivuxolimab in advanced cancers. TCRdb keeps only in-frame clones here, not all; method: immunoSEQ multiplex PCR. The sample holds about 43,000 clones, approximately 88% seen once. Sequencing used CD4+ or CD8+ T cells sorted from blood, obtained in a trial of the OX40 agonist ivuxolimab. Receptors were obtained from an adult with an advanced solid tumor such as melanoma, head and neck, liver or kidney cancer.

The J gene is TRBJ2-5, the V gene TRBV2; D may be TRBD1 (5 bases). This CDR3 is 12 amino acids long. The germline V gene encodes CDR1 SNHLY and CDR2 FYNNEI. V was pared by 11 bases and J by 1 base, with 11 bases between. The CDR3 loop is CAGARIQETQYF. In DNA, the CDR3 is TGTGCCGGGGCGCGGATCCAAGAGACCCAGTACTTC.

The chain employs TRBV2 and TRBJ2-1, with D maybe TRBD2 (5 bases). The V and J ends lost 0 bases and 6 bases respectively, with 21 bases between them. The CDR3 covers 18 residues. Germline assignment: CDR1 SNHLY and CDR2 FYNNEI. CDR3 sequence: CASSEALQERGPSNEQFF. The CDR3 nucleotides are TGTGCCAGCAGTGAAGCGCTTCAGGAGCGCGGGCCATCCAATGAGCAGTTCTTC.

The table lists this clone with a few counts. The chain joins TRBV19 to TRBJ2-1; 7 bases line up with TRBD1. V lost 4 bases to trimming and J lost 10 bases; unmatched junction nucleotides: 4. The CDR3 is 12 amino acids. Germline CDR1 LNHDA, CDR2 SQIVND (reference sequence). The CDR3 nucleotides read TGTGCCAGTAGTAACAGGGGAAGGGAGCAGTTCTTC. Translating gives CASSNRGREQFF.

The genes are TRBV14 and TRBJ2-1; the D gene is possibly TRBD1 (5 bases). Germline V gene lookup returns CDR1 SGHDN and CDR2 FVKESK. The CDR3 totals 15 residues. The V and J ends lost 6 bases and 5 bases respectively, with 17 bases between them. The CDR3 sequence is CASSHYQGQNNEQFF. The CDR3 coding sequence is TGTGCCAGCAGTCATTACCAGGGCCAGAACAATGAGCAGTTCTTC.

J is TRBJ2-5 and V is TRBV5-6; 7 nucleotides match TRBD1. V lost 2 bases and J lost 5; bases outside the gene matches: 3. CDR1 SGHDT and CDR2 YYEEEE come from the germline V gene. This CDR3 has 13 amino acids. The CDR3 loop is CASSFTGVETQYF. CDR3 DNA: TGTGCCAGCAGCTTTACAGGGGTGGAGACCCAGTACTTC.

V is TRBV27 and J is TRBJ2-7, with 7 bases identical to TRBD1. The V gene's germline CDR1 is MNHEY and CDR2 SMNVEV (reference sequence). Losses at the gene ends were 4 bases for V and 0 bases for J; bases not matched to a gene: 9. The CDR3 is 16 residues long. CDR3 in DNA: TGTGCCAGCAGTTCGGACAGGCAAACGTACTCCTACGAGCAGTACTTC. Protein sequence: CASSSDRQTYSYEQYF.

The V call is TRBV19, the J call TRBJ2-1; D gene ambiguous. The germline gives CDR1 LNHDA, CDR2 SQIVND (reference sequence). The CDR3 totals 12 residues. The V end lost 3 bases, the J end lost 10 bases, and 10 bases lay between the germline ends. CDR3 nucleotides: TGTGCCAGTAGTATTTTGGCATCCGAGCAGTTCTTC. Amino acid sequence: CASSILASEQFF.

V and J are TRBV25-1 and TRBJ1-1; TRBD1 is a possible D gene (5 bases). The CDR3 is made up of 13 amino acids. The germline V gene has CDR1 MGHDK and CDR2 SYGVNS. Trimming took off 4 bases at V and 2 bases at J, with 8 bases between the two ends. The CDR3 bases are TGTGCCAGCAGTGCCCAGGGTAACACTGAAGCTTTCTTT. It translates to CASSAQGNTEAFF.

This chain joins TRBV30 and TRBJ2-7; the D is unclear. Germline assignment: CDR1 GTSNPN and CDR2 SVGIG (reference sequence). Trimming removed 1 base at V and 3 bases at J, with 10 bases between. The CDR3 covers 13 residues. The DNA for the CDR3 is TGTGCCTGGAGTGATGGAGTCAACTACGAGCAGTACTTC. Translation: CAWSDGVNYEQYF.

The chain links TRBV5-1 to TRBJ1-1; perhaps TRBD1 as D (6 bases). Germline V gene data show CDR1 as SGHRS and CDR2 as YFSETQ. The V end was cut by 2 bases, the J end by 0 bases, with 8 bases between. There are 14 residues in the CDR3. CDR3 coding DNA: TGCGCCAGCAGCTTTGGGGGCATGAACACTGAAGCTTTCTTT. Protein: CASSFGGMNTEAFF.